A single sample gave rise to the 24 T cell receptor beta chains below, sequenced in a study of OX40 agonist ivuxolimab in advanced cancers. Only in-frame clones appear in the TCRdb table, and some are missing; sequencing was by immunoSEQ multiplex PCR. Among about 91,000 clones listed, 80% to 85% were seen once. The sample consisted of CD4+ or CD8+ T cells sorted from blood, taken in a trial of the OX40 agonist ivuxolimab. These receptors all stem from an adult with an advanced solid tumor such as melanoma, head and neck, liver or kidney cancer.

The CDR3 region has the DNA TGTGCCAGTAGTGAGGCGGCGGGGGAAGAGACCCAGTACTTC. Protein sequence: CASSEAAGEETQYF. The chain links TRBV19 to TRBJ2-5, with TRBD2 identical over 7 bases. Germline V gene sequence: CDR1 LNHDA, CDR2 SQIVND (reference sequence). Unmatched junction bases numbered 6, after V lost 5 bases and J lost 3 bases. This CDR3 is 14 amino acids long.

This clone has just a few counts. The V call is TRBV11-1, the J call TRBJ2-2; no clear D. V dropped 2 bases and J dropped 5 bases, with 9 bases sitting between them. There are 14 residues in the CDR3. The germline CDR1 and CDR2 sequences are SGHAT and FQDESV (reference sequence). The CDR3: CASSLRSSTGELFF. CDR3 DNA: TGTGCCAGCAGCTTAAGGAGTTCTACCGGGGAGCTGTTTTTT.

The chain is built from TRBV10-2 and TRBJ1-1, with 8 bases aligning to TRBD1. V was pared by 6 bases and J by 0 bases, with 3 bases of the junction left unmatched. The CDR3 consists of 14 residues. Germline V gives CDR1 WSHSY, CDR2 SAAADI. CDR3 in amino acids: CASRLTGVNTEAFF. The CDR3 region has the DNA TGCGCCAGCAGGCTGACAGGGGTGAACACTGAAGCTTTCTTT.

J is TRBJ2-1 and V is TRBV9; possible D gene TRBD2, 6 bases. The germline V gene has CDR1 SGDLS and CDR2 YYNGEE. The CDR3 is 14 residues long. Trimming removed 4 bases at V and 7 bases at J, with 15 bases between. The CDR3 loop reads CASSSRLVGNEQFF. The CDR3 DNA follows: TGTGCCAGCAGCTCACGACTAGTAGGGAATGAGCAGTTCTTC.

This clone has just one count. The chain has TRBV7-9 and TRBJ2-3; 8 nucleotides agree with TRBD1. This CDR3 is 16 amino acids long. J lost 2 bases, V lost 5 bases, and 9 bases had no gene match. Germline CDR1 reads SEHNR; CDR2 reads FQNEAQ (reference sequence). Written as DNA, the CDR3 is TGTGCCAGCAGCCTAACAGGGGGTTATACCACAGATACGCAGTATTTT. It translates to CASSLTGGYTTDTQYF. Full variable domain (rest looked up from reference TRBV7-9 and TRBJ2-3): DTGVSQNPRHKITKRGQNVTFRCDPISEHNRLYWYRQTLGQGPEFLTYFQNEAQLEKSRLLSDRFSAERPKGSFSTLEIQRTEQGDSAMYLCASSLTGGYTTDTQYFGPGTRLTVL.

This clone was picked up one time. V usage is TRBV15 and J usage is TRBJ2-3; 10 nucleotides line up with TRBD2. The germline V gene encodes CDR1 LNHNV and CDR2 YYDKDF (reference sequence). The V and J ends lost 0 bases and 8 bases, in that order; junction bases with no gene match: 8. The CDR3 contains 16 residues. The CDR3 coding sequence is TGTGCCACCAGCAGAGAGCTAGCGGGAGTCCCCAGTACGCAGTATTTT. It specifies CATSRELAGVPSTQYF. Looking up the rest from reference TRBV15 and TRBJ2-3 gives the full variable domain: DAMVIQNPRYQVTQFGKPVTLSCSQTLNHNVMYWYQQKSSQAPKLLFHYYDKDFNNEADTPDNFQSRRPNTSFCFLDIRSPGLGDTAMYLCATSRELAGVPSTQYFGPGTRLTVL.

For this clone: Other DNA sequences in the same sample also yield this CDR3. This sequence joins TRBV7-2 and TRBJ1-5; 11 positions agree with TRBD1. Trimming removed 5 bases from V and 4 bases from J; junction bases left unmatched: 4. CDR1 and CDR2 from the germline V gene are SGHTA and FQGNSA. The CDR3 contains 15 residues. CDR3 nucleotides: TGTGCCAGCAGCCTGGACAGGGGGCTAAATCAGCCCCAGCATTTT. This encodes CASSLDRGLNQPQHF. Looking up the rest from reference TRBV7-2 and TRBJ1-5 gives the full variable domain: GAGVSQSPSNKVTEKGKDVELRCDPISGHTALYWYRQSLGQGLEFLIYFQGNSAPDKSGLPSDRFSAERTGGSVSTLTIQRTQQEDSAVYLCASSLDRGLNQPQHFGDGTRLSIL.

This clone showed up just once. The chain has TRBV5-8 and TRBJ2-5, with D unclear. From germline, CDR1 is SGHTS and CDR2 YDEGEE. There are 13 residues in the CDR3. The V end lost 6 bases, the J end lost 0 bases, and 9 bases lay between the germline ends. The CDR3 nucleotides read TGTGCCAGCAATCGCGGAAACCAAGAGACCCAGTACTTC. Its protein product is CASNRGNQETQYF.

The rearrangement uses TRBV2 and TRBJ1-5, with D possibly TRBD1 on 5 matching bases. Germline CDR1 is SNHLY and CDR2 is FYNNEI. V shed 1 base and J shed 6 bases, with 10 bases lying between them. This CDR3 region has 14 residues. The CDR3 reads CASSEGGESQPQHF. The CDR3, as DNA: TGTGCCAGCAGTGAAGGGGGGGAAAGTCAGCCCCAGCATTTT.

This chain links TRBV7-9 with TRBJ1-6, with 8 bases that match TRBD1. Germline V gene sequence: CDR1 SEHNR, CDR2 FQNEAQ (reference sequence). This CDR3 has 14 residues. V trimming: 6 bases; J trimming: 7 bases; junction bases outside the gene matches: 5. CDR3 region: CASRYRDRNSPLHF. CDR3 DNA sequence: TGTGCCAGCAGGTACCGGGACAGGAATTCACCCCTCCACTTT.

The chain recombines TRBV5-6 with TRBJ1-4; TRBD1 agrees at 9 bases. Looked up from germline, CDR1 is SGHDT and CDR2 is YYEEEE. The J segment lost 7 bases and the V segment lost 4 bases, leaving 14 bases of the junction unmatched. This CDR3 contains 17 residues. The CDR3 DNA reads TGTGCCAGCAGCGGGAGCCGGGACAGGGTTAATAGTGAAAAACTGTTTTTT. Amino acid sequence: CASSGSRDRVNSEKLFF.

The rearrangement uses TRBV13 and TRBJ1-1; TRBD1 aligns across 7 bases. There are 19 residues in the CDR3. The germline V gene has CDR1 PRHDT and CDR2 FYEKMQ (reference sequence). J lost 3 bases, V lost 3 bases, and 19 bases had no gene match. In DNA form, the CDR3 reads TGTGCCAGCAGCTTGTTTGGGTATGTGGTACAGGGGAAGGACACTGAAGCTTTCTTT. Translating it yields CASSLFGYVVQGKDTEAFF.

The chain has TRBV11-2 and TRBJ1-2; TRBD1 matches at 7 bases. Germline-derived CDR1 and CDR2 are SGHAT and FQNNGV. J was trimmed by 4 bases and V by 5 bases; bases with no gene match: 10. CDR3 length: 15 residues. CDR3 sequence reads: CASSPQGDRFYGYTF. CDR3 sequence (DNA): TGTGCCAGCAGCCCCCAAGGGGACAGATTCTATGGCTACACCTTC.

The chain is built from TRBV6-5 and TRBJ1-5, with D possibly matching TRBD1 (5 bases). V was shortened by 4 bases and J by 9 bases, with 19 bases between the two germline ends. The CDR3 spans 15 residues. Per germline, CDR1 MNHEY and CDR2 SVGAGI. CDR3 amino acids: CASSSGLNPHRPQHF. The CDR3 DNA is TGTGCCAGCAGTTCAGGGCTGAATCCTCACCGGCCCCAGCATTTT.

This clone has only a few counts. The chain has TRBV11-3 and TRBJ1-1; 10 positions match TRBD1. This CDR3 region has 12 residues. V was clipped by 3 bases and J by 10 bases; unmatched bases: 2. The germline V gene encodes CDR1 SGHNT and CDR2 YENEEA. CDR3: CASSLGQGTAFF. The CDR3 DNA reads as TGTGCCAGCAGCTTGGGACAGGGGACAGCTTTCTTT.

The chain employs TRBV29-1 and TRBJ1-2, with D perhaps TRBD1 (5 bases). The CDR3 spans 15 residues. The V gene lost 6 bases and the J gene lost 2 bases, with 19 bases spanning the gap. Per the germline V gene, CDR1 is SQVTM and CDR2 is ANQGSEA. The CDR3 nucleotides read TGCAGCGTAGATATTCGAGGGGCTTCGAACTATGGCTACACCTTC. It yields the protein CSVDIRGASNYGYTF.

This rearrangement joins TRBV4-2 to TRBJ2-1; D gene ambiguous. Trimming cost V 1 base and J 6 bases, with 16 bases left between them. The germline V gene has CDR1 LGHNA and CDR2 YNFKEQ. The CDR3 is 16 residues long. The CDR3 is CASSQGPDHGLNEQFF. The CDR3, as DNA: TGTGCCAGCAGCCAAGGACCCGATCACGGCCTCAATGAGCAGTTCTTC.

This clone was recorded only once. The chain employs TRBV7-2 and TRBJ1-5; D ambiguous. Germline CDR1 reads SGHTA; CDR2 reads FQGNSA. V was cut by 2 bases and J by 4 bases, with 12 bases left in between. This CDR3 has 15 amino acids. CDR3 DNA: TGTGCCAGCAGCTTAAGTTCCACAACGAATCAGCCCCAGCATTTT. This sequence encodes CASSLSSTTNQPQHF.

The J gene is TRBJ2-1, the V gene TRBV29-1; 9 positions match TRBD1. The CDR3 sequence is 16 residues long. Germline V gene lookup returns CDR1 SQVTM and CDR2 ANQGSEA. This CDR3 is CTTGTGPPYFGNEQFF. For the CDR3, the DNA is TGCACCACCGGGACAGGGCCCCCCTATTTTGGTAATGAGCAGTTCTTC.

The chain combines TRBV7-2 with TRBJ2-5, with no clear D. The V gene lost 3 bases and the J gene lost 5 bases, with 10 bases spanning the gap. The CDR3 extends over 13 amino acids. Germline V gene lookup returns CDR1 SGHTA and CDR2 FQGNSA. The CDR3 reads CASSFGQSETQYF. CDR3 bases: TGTGCCAGCAGCTTCGGCCAGTCGGAGACCCAGTACTTC. Variable domain in full (rest from reference TRBV7-2 and TRBJ2-5): GAGVSQSPSNKVTEKGKDVELRCDPISGHTALYWYRQSLGQGLEFLIYFQGNSAPDKSGLPSDRFSAERTGGSVSTLTIQRTQQEDSAVYLCASSFGQSETQYFGPGTRLLVL.

The V and J genes are TRBV5-1 and TRBJ2-7, with 7 bases fitting TRBD2. CDR1 SGHRS and CDR2 YFSETQ come from the germline V gene. The CDR3 covers 14 residues. Unmatched junction bases numbered 7, after V lost 5 bases and J lost 2 bases. CDR3 sequence (DNA): TGCGCCAGCAGGTCGGGGGGAAACACCTACGAGCAGTACTTC. Protein product: CASRSGGNTYEQYF. Variable domain in full (rest from reference TRBV5-1 and TRBJ2-7): KAGVTQTPRYLIKTRGQQVTLSCSPISGHRSVSWYQQTPGQGLQFLFEYFSETQRNKGNFPGRFSGRQFSNSRSEMNVSTLELGDSALYLCASRSGGNTYEQYFGPGTRLTVT.

The V call is TRBV6-5, the J call TRBJ1-2; possible D gene TRBD1, 5 bases. The ends were cut back, 4 bases at V and 4 bases at J, with 10 bases in the middle. The CDR3 totals 13 residues. CDR1 and CDR2 (germline): MNHEY, SVGAGI. This chain's CDR3 is CASSSRDAYGYTF. The CDR3 nucleotides read TGTGCCAGCAGTTCCCGGGACGCCTATGGCTACACCTTC.

The J gene is TRBJ1-6, the V gene TRBV18; no firm D call. The CDR3 sequence is 15 residues long. Germline CDR1 is KGHSH and CDR2 is LQKENI. V was clipped by 3 bases and J by 5 bases, with 11 bases between them. The DNA for the CDR3 is TGTGCCAGCTCACCTCAATCGACTGATAATTCACCCCTCCACTTT. This translates into CASSPQSTDNSPLHF.

The V and J genes are TRBV23-1 and TRBJ2-5, with D possibly TRBD1 on 5 matching bases. TRBV23-1 carries the ORF label, with uncertain function. The CDR3 runs 18 residues. The ends were cut back, 0 bases at V and 3 bases at J, with 20 bases in the middle. CDR3 residues: CASSQSNRPGYRKETQYF. The CDR3 coding sequence is TGCGCCAGCAGTCAATCGAATCGGCCAGGGTATAGGAAAGAGACCCAGTACTTC.